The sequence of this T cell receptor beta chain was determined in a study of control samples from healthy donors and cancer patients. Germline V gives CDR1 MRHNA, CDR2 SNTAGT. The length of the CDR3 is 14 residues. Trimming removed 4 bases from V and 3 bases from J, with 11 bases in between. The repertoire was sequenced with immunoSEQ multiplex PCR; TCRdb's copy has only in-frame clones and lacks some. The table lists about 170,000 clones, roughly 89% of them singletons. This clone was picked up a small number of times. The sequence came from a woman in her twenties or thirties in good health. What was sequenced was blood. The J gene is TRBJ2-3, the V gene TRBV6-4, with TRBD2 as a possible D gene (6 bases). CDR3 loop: CASSVEGSTDTQYF. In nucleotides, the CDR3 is TGTGCCAGCAGTGTGGAGGGTAGTACAGATACGCAGTATTTT.